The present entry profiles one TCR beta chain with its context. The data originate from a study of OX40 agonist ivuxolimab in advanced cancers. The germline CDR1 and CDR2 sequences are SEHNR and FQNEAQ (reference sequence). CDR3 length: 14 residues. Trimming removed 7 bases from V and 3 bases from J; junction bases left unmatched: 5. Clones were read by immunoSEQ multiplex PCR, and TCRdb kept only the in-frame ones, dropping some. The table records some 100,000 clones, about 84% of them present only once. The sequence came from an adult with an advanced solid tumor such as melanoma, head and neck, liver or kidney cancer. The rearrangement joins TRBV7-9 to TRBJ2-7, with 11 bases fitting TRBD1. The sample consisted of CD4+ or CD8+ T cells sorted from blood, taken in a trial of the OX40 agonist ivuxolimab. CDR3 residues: CASNKGTGGYEQYF. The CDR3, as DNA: TGTGCCAGCAATAAGGGGACAGGGGGCTACGAGCAGTACTTC. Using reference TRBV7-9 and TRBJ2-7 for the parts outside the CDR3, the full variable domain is DTGVSQNPRHKITKRGQNVTFRCDPISEHNRLYWYRQTLGQGPEFLTYFQNEAQLEKSRLLSDRFSAERPKGSFSTLEIQRTEQGDSAMYLCASNKGTGGYEQYFGPGTRLTVT.